This T cell receptor (beta chain) comes out of a study of T-cell memory formation after mild COVID-19. General study results and limits: Cross-reactive memory seemingly joined, as some responding clones were found in pre-infection memory.

Trimming took off 1 base at V and 6 bases at J, with 16 bases between the two ends. The CDR3 extends over 16 amino acids. Germline V gives CDR1 SGHVS, CDR2 FQNEAQ. This clonotype was seen ten or more times. Its antigen is unknown. TCRdb ran MiXCR on the 5' RACE reads and lists one entry per CDR3 protein. The sample has 10,000 to 15,000 distinct CDR3 sequences; roughly 15% are singletons. Sequencing was carried out using PBMCs or a T cell subset sorted from them (not recorded which). The chain employs TRBV7-8 and TRBJ1-5; D uncertain. The sequence came from a man between 18 and 29 years old who had mild COVID-19 (a few samples of this study predate the infection). Cell type and time point are not known. CDR3 sequence reads: CASSLVPTLASQPQHF. CDR3 sequence (DNA): TGTGCCAGCAGCTTAGTTCCGACACTAGCAAGTCAGCCCCAGCATTTT.